The rows below give T cell receptor beta chains drawn from one sample of a study of cytomegalovirus exposure and HLA in healthy donors. The table came from immunoSEQ multiplex PCR; TCRdb's copy has only in-frame clones and leaves some out. Of some 150,000 clones listed, approximately 80% were seen once; the top ten hold approximately 1.8%. The sequencing sample was made of PBMCs. These receptors were taken from a woman between 25 and 40 years old in good health and CMV-seronegative. The conserved cysteine and the conserved F or W are not part of the CDR3 here.

v_gene: TRBV7-3
CDR3aa: ASSSNSIDTQY

v_gene: TRBV5-6
CDR3aa: ASRWGEGPYEQY

v_gene: TRBV4-2
CDR3aa: ASSPDGSYNEQF

v_gene: TRBV27
CDR3aa: ASTPTGYGYT

v_gene: TRBV5-1
CDR3aa: ASSSTSGEYYNEQF

v_gene: TRBV9
CDR3aa: ASSPGTNYGYT

v_gene: TRBV7-9
CDR3aa: ASSLQDTQY

v_gene: TRBV10-2
CDR3aa: ASSEWDSLSSGNTIY

v_gene: TRBV7-9
CDR3aa: ASSFAGGVNQPQH

v_gene: TRBV28
CDR3aa: ASSRPLAGYT

v_gene: TRBV7-2
CDR3aa: ASSSPPGRRLDTQY

v_gene: TRBV27
CDR3aa: ASSFRGAGGEQY

v_gene: TRBV15
CDR3aa: ATSRTSGSSTDTQY

v_gene: TRBV10-1
CDR3aa: ATKDRTTGELF

v_gene: TRBV2
CDR3aa: ASSENSGERQY

v_gene: TRBV18
CDR3aa: ASSPFTRGAVSYEQY

v_gene: TRBV28
CDR3aa: ASSVRQGADMNTEAF

v_gene: TRBV4-2
CDR3aa: ASGQSLSYEQY

v_gene: TRBV5-8
CDR3aa: ASSSGREKLF

v_gene: TRBV11-3
CDR3aa: ASSLALSSYNEQF

v_gene: TRBV6-1
CDR3aa: ASSAGESYEQY

v_gene: TRBV4-2
CDR3aa: ASSQINNGAGINQPQH

v_gene: TRBV5-6
CDR3aa: ASAYRHEQY

v_gene: TRBV6-1
CDR3aa: ASSRTVREPQH

v_gene: TRBV4-1
CDR3aa: ASSQEAGLFNQPQH

v_gene: TRBV6-5
CDR3aa: ASKQPGLQNIQY

v_gene: TRBV19
CDR3aa: ASSITRGGEKLF

v_gene: TRBV27
CDR3aa: ASSFQTGGIYGYT

v_gene: TRBV28
CDR3aa: ASIGGHRLTDTQY

v_gene: TRBV5-1
CDR3aa: ASRGLAGTYYNEQF

v_gene: TRBV9
CDR3aa: ASSETGSNTGELF

v_gene: TRBV9
CDR3aa: ASSAQSSGAEQY

v_gene: TRBV27
CDR3aa: ASKVGATYYNEQF

v_gene: TRBV4-2
CDR3aa: ASSQGQGNEPQH

v_gene: TRBV5-6
CDR3aa: ASSHQKGTARETQY

v_gene: TRBV7-3
CDR3aa: ASSSTSGGLNEQF

v_gene: TRBV19
CDR3aa: ASSIVAGGLEQY